A single sample gave rise to the 16 T cell receptor beta chains below, sequenced in a study of OX40 agonist ivuxolimab in advanced cancers. The library came from the immunoSEQ multiplex PCR assay. TCRdb obtained this table from immuneACCESS and retained in-frame rearrangements with V and J assigned. These tables miss some clones; where compared with another copy, unresolved V genes account for less than half of the shortfall, and the remainder is unexplained. Across this sample there are fewer than 25,000 clones, with approximately 84% seen only once. 50% of the sample is in the top ten clones. Here the sequenced sample was CD4+ or CD8+ T cells sorted from blood, taken in a trial of the OX40 agonist ivuxolimab. These receptors were collected from an adult with an advanced solid tumor such as melanoma, head and neck, liver or kidney cancer.

The genes are TRBV28 and TRBJ2-1; tentatively, D is TRBD1 or TRBD2 (5 bases each). Germline V gene lookup returns CDR1 MDHEN and CDR2 SYDVKM. The CDR3 length is 14 residues. The V and J ends lost 2 bases and 0 bases respectively, with 5 bases between them. The CDR3 reads CASSLGGSYNEQFF. CDR3 coding DNA: TGTGCCAGCAGTTTAGGGGGCTCCTACAATGAGCAGTTCTTC. The full variable domain, completed using reference TRBV28 and TRBJ2-1, is DVKVTQSSRYLVKRTGEKVFLECVQDMDHENMFWYRQDPGLGLRLIYFSYDVKMKEKGDIPEGYSVSREKKERFSLILESASTNQTSMYLCASSLGGSYNEQFFGPGTRLTVL.

The CDR3 DNA sequence: TGTGCCACCAGCAGAGAAGCCGGTTTGGGACAGAACCTTTACAATGAGCAGTTCTTC. Translated: CATSREAGLGQNLYNEQFF. The rearrangement uses TRBV15 and TRBJ2-1, with TRBD1 matching over 7 bases. CDR1 is LNHNV and CDR2 is YYDKDF in the germline V gene (reference sequence). The CDR3 extends over 19 amino acids. The ends lost 0 bases at V and 4 bases at J; junction bases unmatched: 15.

The rearrangement joins TRBV2 to TRBJ2-2; TRBD1 matches 9 bases. The CDR3 totals 17 residues. V was clipped by 7 bases and J by 8 bases; unmatched bases: 17. CDR1 SNHLY and CDR2 FYNNEI come from the germline V gene. The CDR3 region has the DNA TGTGCCAGCACCCCACTGGCAGGACAGGGGCTTACTGGGGAGCTGTTTTTT. It is translated as CASTPLAGQGLTGELFF.

The chain has TRBV30 and TRBJ2-3, with 11 bases lining up with TRBD2. J lost 1 base, V lost 4 bases, and 1 base had no gene match. This CDR3 contains 14 residues. CDR1 is GTSNPN and CDR2 is SVGIG in the germline V gene (reference sequence). The CDR3 loop reads CAWKLAGGTDTQYF. CDR3 DNA: TGTGCCTGGAAACTAGCGGGGGGCACAGATACGCAGTATTTT.

The V gene is TRBV7-3, the J gene TRBJ2-1; D not certain. The V end lost 3 bases, the J end lost 7 bases, and 10 bases lay between the germline ends. The germline CDR1 and CDR2 sequences are SGHTA and FQGTGA. The CDR3 is 13 amino acids. CDR3 nucleotide sequence: TGTGCCAGCAGCTTCGGTGACGAGAATGAGCAGTTCTTC. Translation: CASSFGDENEQFF.

V and J are TRBV6-4 and TRBJ2-3; D gene uncertain. This CDR3 is 14 amino acids long. Germline-derived CDR1 and CDR2 are MRHNA and SNTAGT. V was pared by 2 bases and J by 5 bases, with 11 bases between. In DNA, the CDR3 is TGTGCCAGCAGTGACCGACCCCTGAAAGATACGCAGTATTTT. This encodes CASSDRPLKDTQYF.

The chain carries TRBV9 and TRBJ2-3, with D perhaps matching TRBD1 or TRBD2 (6 bases each). V was trimmed by 0 bases and J by 6 bases, leaving 11 bases between them. Germline V gene sequence: CDR1 SGDLS, CDR2 YYNGEE. The length of the CDR3 is 14 residues. CDR3: CASSVAGGLDTQYF. The CDR3 nucleotides are TGTGCCAGCAGCGTAGCTGGGGGGCTGGATACGCAGTATTTT.

CDR3 sequence: CAEAHRGLAGGLYEQFF. CDR3 nucleotides: TGTGCCGAGGCCCACCGGGGACTAGCGGGGGGGTTGTATGAGCAGTTCTTC. The genes are TRBV21-1 and TRBJ2-1; no DNA check was done on the table's D call, TRBD2. TRBV21-1 is noted as a pseudogene. This CDR3 has 17 amino acids.

The chain carries TRBV4-1 and TRBJ1-2, with D possibly TRBD1 on 6 matching bases. This CDR3 is 15 amino acids long. From germline, CDR1 is MGHRA and CDR2 YSYEKL. V lost 2 bases and J 0 bases, leaving 10 bases between the germline ends. The CDR3 DNA is TGCGCCAGCAGCCAAAGGGGGACTACTAACTATGGCTACACCTTC. Protein sequence: CASSQRGTTNYGYTF.

The V and J genes are TRBV6-5 and TRBJ2-7; unclear D gene. The CDR3 extends over 15 amino acids. In germline, CDR1 is MNHEY, CDR2 SVGAGI. Trimming removed 0 bases at V and 3 bases at J, with 12 bases between. For the CDR3, the DNA is TGTGCCAGCAGTTACTCGAGAAACGGGCTCTACGAGCAGTACTTC. Protein: CASSYSRNGLYEQYF.

This chain links TRBV5-1 with TRBJ2-3; perhaps TRBD1 as D (6 bases). Germline V gives CDR1 SGHRS, CDR2 YFSETQ. The CDR3 is 16 amino acids. Deletions cut 3 bases from V and 0 bases from J, with 14 bases between. The CDR3: CASSSRDTSSTDTQYF. The CDR3 DNA sequence: TGCGCCAGCAGCTCTAGGGACACCTCTAGCACAGATACGCAGTATTTT.

The CDR3 is CASSSLVGVSAGELFF. CDR3 nucleotide sequence: TGTGCCAGCAGCTCTCTCGTTGGGGTTTCTGCCGGGGAGCTGTTTTTT. This rearrangement joins TRBV11-2 to TRBJ2-2; the D is unclear. Germline CDR1 is SGHAT and CDR2 is FQNNGV. This CDR3 contains 16 residues. Trimming stripped 4 bases from V and 6 bases from J, with 18 bases between. The variable domain in full, completed from reference TRBV11-2 and TRBJ2-2, reads EAGVAQSPRYKIIEKRQSVAFWCNPISGHATLYWYQQILGQGPKLLIQFQNNGVVDDSQLPKDRFSAERLKGVDSTLKIQPAKLEDSAVYLCASSSLVGVSAGELFFGEGSRLTVL.

The V call is TRBV27, the J call TRBJ2-7; D unresolved. The CDR3 contains 12 residues. Trimming shortened V by 5 bases and J by 4 bases, and 9 bases separated the two germline ends. The germline gives CDR1 MNHEY, CDR2 SMNVEV (reference sequence). CDR3 DNA: TGTGCCAGCAGTCCGTCAGCGTACGAGCAGTACTTC. Residues: CASSPSAYEQYF.

The V call is TRBV6-6, the J call TRBJ1-4; D is uncertain. V was pared by 2 bases and J by 6 bases, with 1 base between. This CDR3 contains 11 residues. The germline V gene encodes CDR1 MNHNY and CDR2 SVGAGI (reference sequence). CDR3 loop: CASSYDEKLFF. CDR3 DNA: TGTGCCAGCAGTTACGATGAAAAACTGTTTTTT.

The chain links TRBV27 to TRBJ2-2; TRBD2 matches at 9 bases. CDR3 length: 16 amino acids. V shed 6 bases, J shed 0 bases, and the junction held 5 bases outside the gene matches. Germline CDR1 reads MNHEY; CDR2 reads SMNVEV (reference sequence). The CDR3 here is CASSLSGGANTGELFF. In DNA form, the CDR3 reads TGTGCCAGCAGCCTTAGCGGGGGCGCGAACACCGGGGAGCTGTTTTTT.

The V and J genes are TRBV7-9 and TRBJ2-3, with D possibly TRBD1 on 5 matching bases. Germline V CDR1 and CDR2: SEHNR, FQNEAQ (reference sequence). Trimming removed 3 bases at V and 2 bases at J, with 15 bases between. The CDR3 is 16 residues long. The CDR3 here is CASSFYPAGYTDTQYF. Here the CDR3 DNA reads TGTGCCAGCAGCTTTTACCCGGCAGGGTACACAGATACGCAGTATTTT.